Listed here are 31 T cell receptor beta chains from one sample, sequenced in a study of cytomegalovirus exposure and HLA in healthy donors. The primer mix had 60 Vbeta and 13 Jbeta primers. The data were produced by immunoSEQ multiplex PCR, yet TCRdb's version contains in-frame clones alone and is incomplete. The table records around 100,000 clones, approximately 70% of them present only once. Sequencing was done on a sample of PBMCs. Every receptor here comes from a woman aged 18-35 years in good health and CMV-seropositive.

In nucleotides, the CDR3 is TGTGCCAGTAGCGGGAGTAGGGAGACCCAGTACTTC. Protein: CASSGSRETQYF. The chain recombines TRBV7-2 with TRBJ2-5; 9 positions match TRBD2. Germline values: CDR1 SGHTA, CDR2 FQGNSA. The J segment lost 5 bases and the V segment lost 9 bases, leaving 4 bases of the junction unmatched. The CDR3 is made up of 12 amino acids.

In its sample, this clone was seen once. Here the CDR3 DNA reads TGTGCCAGCAGCCGGAGGAGCGGCTACAATGAGCAGTTCTTC. Its translation is CASSRRSGYNEQFF. V is TRBV5-6 and J is TRBJ2-1; the D gene is possibly TRBD2 (5 bases). The CDR3 is made up of 14 amino acids. V was trimmed by 4 bases and J by 3 bases, leaving 11 bases between them. The germline V gene encodes CDR1 SGHDT and CDR2 YYEEEE.

This chain uses TRBV7-2 with TRBJ2-5, with TRBD1 as a possible D gene (5 bases). With 1 base removed from V and 5 bases from J, the gap between germline ends came to 14 bases. The CDR3 extends over 15 amino acids. The germline gives CDR1 SGHTA, CDR2 FQGNSA. The CDR3, as DNA: TGTGCCAGCAGCTTAGGTGGACAAATGGGGGAGACCCAGTACTTC. This sequence encodes CASSLGGQMGETQYF.

V usage is TRBV27 and J usage is TRBJ2-7; possible D gene TRBD1, 6 bases. The germline V and J ends were trimmed by 8 bases and 0 bases, with 17 bases remaining between them. The CDR3 has 15 amino acids. Germline values: CDR1 MNHEY, CDR2 SMNVEV (reference sequence). The CDR3 nucleotides read TGTGCCAGCTTGTACAGGGCCTCGGGCTCCTACGAGCAGTACTTC. Translated: CASLYRASGSYEQYF.

Relative to its sample, this clone is medium-sized. The V and J genes are TRBV6-4 and TRBJ2-1; 11 positions agree with TRBD2. V dropped 3 bases and J dropped 5; count of bases not matched to a gene: 3. This CDR3 is 15 amino acids long. Germline V lookup: CDR1 MRHNA, CDR2 SNTAGT. The CDR3, as DNA: TGTGCCAGCAGTGATGGGACTAGCGGTCACAATGAGCAGTTCTTC. Protein sequence: CASSDGTSGHNEQFF.

V gene TRBV5-4 combines with J gene TRBJ2-3, with D unclear. The germline CDR1 and CDR2 sequences are SGHNT and YYREEE (reference sequence). The CDR3 runs 12 residues. V lost 4 bases to trimming and J lost 5 bases, with 8 bases between them. In DNA form, the CDR3 reads TGTGCCAGCAGCAGCTTAGAAGATACGCAGTATTTT. It is translated as CASSSLEDTQYF.

This rearrangement joins TRBV10-3 to TRBJ2-3; 16 nucleotides line up with TRBD2. Trimming removed 6 bases from V and 5 bases from J; junction bases left unmatched: 11. The CDR3 is 18 residues long. CDR1 is ENHRY, CDR2 SYGVKD, per germline. CDR3 nucleotides: TGTGCCATCAGGGGACTAGCGGGAGGGCCTCACCTCCAAGATACGCAGTATTTT. Protein product: CAIRGLAGGPHLQDTQYF.

In its sample, this clone was seen a few times. J is TRBJ1-2 and V is TRBV11-2; TRBD1 matches at 10 bases. The J segment lost 11 bases and the V segment lost 5 bases, leaving 11 bases of the junction unmatched. Germline V gives CDR1 SGHAT, CDR2 FQNNGV. This CDR3 contains 14 residues. CDR3 sequence: CASSPPTGGSGYTF. Here the CDR3 DNA reads TGTGCCAGCAGCCCGCCGACAGGGGGCAGTGGTTACACCTTC.

V and J are TRBV28 and TRBJ1-1; D perhaps matches TRBD1 (5 bases). Per germline, CDR1 MDHEN and CDR2 SYDVKM. The V end lost 7 bases, the J end lost 5 bases, and 14 bases lay between the germline ends. The CDR3 consists of 13 residues. The CDR3 protein is CASTPGGGTEAFF. In DNA form, the CDR3 reads TGTGCCAGCACCCCCGGGGGGGGAACTGAAGCTTTCTTT.

This chain uses TRBV7-2 with TRBJ2-5; 7 bases line up with TRBD1. V trimming: 2 bases; J trimming: 4 bases; junction bases outside the gene matches: 1. Germline V lookup: CDR1 SGHTA, CDR2 FQGNSA. This CDR3 comprises 13 residues. CDR3 nucleotides: TGTGCCAGCAGCTTAAACAGGGGAGAGACCCAGTACTTC. It yields the protein CASSLNRGETQYF.

This clone was found a few times. The chain combines TRBV6-5 with TRBJ2-1; TRBD1 agrees at 7 bases. Germline V gives CDR1 MNHEY, CDR2 SVGAGI. Trimming removed 6 bases from V and 5 bases from J; junction bases left unmatched: 10. The length of the CDR3 is 15 residues. The CDR3 is CASRLLGTDNNEQFF. The CDR3 bases are TGTGCCAGCAGACTCCTCGGGACAGACAACAATGAGCAGTTCTTC.

The rearrangement links TRBV4-1 to TRBJ2-7, with 7 bases identical to TRBD1. Germline CDR1 is MGHRA and CDR2 is YSYEKL. V shed 0 bases and J 0 bases; nucleotides not matched to a gene: 2. The CDR3 runs 15 residues. CDR3 sequence: CASSQERGPSYEQYF. The CDR3 nucleotides read TGCGCCAGCAGCCAAGAAAGGGGGCCCTCCTACGAGCAGTACTTC.

The chain recombines TRBV7-2 with TRBJ2-2; TRBD1 matches at 7 bases. The J segment lost 6 bases and the V segment lost 2 bases, leaving 12 bases of the junction unmatched. The germline V gene has CDR1 SGHTA and CDR2 FQGNSA. The length of the CDR3 is 17 residues. CDR3 bases: TGTGCCAGCAGCTTACCAGCGCGACAGGGTTGGGCCGGGGAGCTGTTTTTT. It is translated as CASSLPARQGWAGELFF.

On this clone: The same CDR3 arises from other DNA sequences in this sample as well. The CDR3 reads CASGPSYEQYF. Here the CDR3 DNA reads TGTGCCAGCGGGCCAAGTTACGAGCAGTACTTC. This sequence joins TRBV7-3 and TRBJ2-7; D ambiguous. The CDR3 loop spans 11 amino acids. CDR1 is SGHTA, CDR2 FQGTGA, per germline. V was pared by 8 bases and J by 4 bases, with 9 bases between.

This chain links TRBV4-2 with TRBJ2-1, with 9 nucleotides matching TRBD2. V gave up 0 bases and J gave up 9 bases; unmatched junction bases: 9. The CDR3 has 16 residues. The germline gives CDR1 LGHNA, CDR2 YNFKEQ. For the CDR3, the DNA is TGTGCCAGCAGCCAAGATGGAGGACTAGCGACAGGTGAGCAGTTCTTC. Translated: CASSQDGGLATGEQFF.

This clone occurred a few times. V gene TRBV13 combines with J gene TRBJ1-1, with no clear D. The CDR3 has 12 amino acids. Trimming removed 5 bases from V and 6 bases from J, with 10 bases in between. Germline assignment: CDR1 PRHDT and CDR2 FYEKMQ (reference sequence). CDR3 in DNA: TGTGCCAGCAGCGGCGGATCCCCTGAAGCTTTCTTT. Its translation is CASSGGSPEAFF.

The chain is built from TRBV6-1 and TRBJ2-1; 8 bases fit TRBD1. Germline V gene sequence: CDR1 MNHNS, CDR2 SASEGT. The CDR3 is 14 residues long. With V trimmed by 6 bases and J by 10 bases, 11 bases remained unmatched. The CDR3 sequence: CASRDIGRGREQFF. In DNA form, the CDR3 reads TGTGCCAGCAGAGACATCGGCAGGGGGCGCGAGCAGTTCTTC.

The J gene is TRBJ2-3, the V gene TRBV2; 12 bases agree with TRBD2. The CDR3 runs 15 residues. Germline assignment: CDR1 SNHLY and CDR2 FYNNEI. The trim removed 7 bases at V and 6 bases at J, leaving 8 bases unmatched. For the CDR3, the DNA is TGTGCCAGCACTAGGCTAGCGGGAGGGGGGGATACGCAGTATTTT. Protein product: CASTRLAGGGDTQYF.

This clone was detected a few times. The CDR3 DNA sequence: TGTGCCAGCAGGCCCGGGACAGCGAGCTCTGGAAACACCATATATTTT. As protein: CASRPGTASSGNTIYF. V usage is TRBV5-8 and J usage is TRBJ1-3, with TRBD1 matching over 7 bases. Germline assignment: CDR1 SGHTS and CDR2 YDEGEE. The CDR3 runs to 16 residues. V lost 5 bases, J lost 0 bases, and 8 bases stayed unmatched.

This clone was observed a handful of times. The chain couples TRBV30 to TRBJ2-7; 10 positions agree with TRBD2. CDR1 is GTSNPN, CDR2 SVGIG, per germline (reference sequence). Trimming took 8 bases from V and 4 from J; bases not matched to a gene: 11. This CDR3 has 14 amino acids. Written as DNA, the CDR3 is TGTGCCCCCACGGAGCGGGAGGGCCCGTACGAGCAGTACTTC. As protein: CAPTEREGPYEQYF.

This clone was found a few times. The chain employs TRBV10-3 and TRBJ2-5; 10 bases match TRBD2. The germline gives CDR1 ENHRY, CDR2 SYGVKD. The junction had 7 bases not matched to a gene; V was cut back by 4 bases and J by 5 bases. This CDR3 has 15 amino acids. The CDR3 DNA reads as TGTGCCATCAGTGGGGCAGCGGGAGGGGAGGAGACCCAGTACTTC. The encoded protein is CAISGAAGGEETQYF.

This clone has only a few counts. The chain combines TRBV6-5 with TRBJ1-1; 8 nucleotides match TRBD1. V lost 6 bases, J lost 1 base, and 4 bases stayed unmatched. CDR1 and CDR2 from the germline V gene are MNHEY and SVGAGI. CDR3 length: 14 amino acids. The CDR3 coding sequence is TGTGCCAGCAGCTCTGACAGGGGGAACACTGAAGCTTTCTTT. Translation gives CASSSDRGNTEAFF.

This chain links TRBV28 with TRBJ2-7; TRBD2 matches 11 bases. V gave up 4 bases and J gave up 4 bases; unmatched junction bases: 12. This CDR3 is 17 amino acids long. Germline assignment: CDR1 MDHEN and CDR2 SYDVKM. The CDR3 bases are TGTGCCAGCAGTTGGGGCCTTGTACTAGCGGGAGATTACGAGCAGTACTTC. Its protein product is CASSWGLVLAGDYEQYF. Full variable domain (rest looked up from reference TRBV28 and TRBJ2-7): DVKVTQSSRYLVKRTGEKVFLECVQDMDHENMFWYRQDPGLGLRLIYFSYDVKMKEKGDIPEGYSVSREKKERFSLILESASTNQTSMYLCASSWGLVLAGDYEQYFGPGTRLTVT.

J is TRBJ1-1 and V is TRBV5-6; D gene ambiguous. CDR3 length: 12 amino acids. V lost 4 bases, J lost 4 bases, and 8 bases lay in between. Germline V gives CDR1 SGHDT, CDR2 YYEEEE. Here the CDR3 reads CASSLGITEAFF. The CDR3 DNA reads as TGTGCCAGCAGCCTCGGGATCACTGAAGCTTTCTTT. The whole variable domain, filled in from reference TRBV5-6 and TRBJ1-1, reads DAGVTQSPTHLIKTRGQQVTLRCSPKSGHDTVSWYQQALGQGPQFIFQYYEEEERQRGNFPDRFSGHQFPNYSSELNVNALLLGDSALYLCASSLGITEAFFGQGTRLTVV.

The chain has TRBV28 and TRBJ2-7, with D perhaps TRBD2 (5 bases). This CDR3 contains 17 residues. Trimming left V 6 bases short and J 0 bases short, with 21 bases between. CDR1 MDHEN and CDR2 SYDVKM come from the germline V gene. CDR3 loop: CASSSTAAGSTSYEQYF. The CDR3 DNA reads as TGTGCCAGCAGCTCGACCGCGGCGGGCTCCACCTCCTACGAGCAGTACTTC.

This chain joins TRBV6-5 and TRBJ2-7, with TRBD1 as a possible D gene (5 bases). Germline V gives CDR1 MNHEY, CDR2 SVGAGI. V lost 2 bases and J lost 5, with 10 bases in between. The CDR3 is made up of 13 amino acids. The DNA of the CDR3 is TGTGCCAGCAGTTACAATAGGGGAAACGAGCAGTACTTC. Its translation is CASSYNRGNEQYF.

This rearrangement joins TRBV6-5 to TRBJ2-1; the D gene is possibly TRBD1 (6 bases). Per the germline V gene, CDR1 is MNHEY and CDR2 is SVGAGI. The length of the CDR3 is 14 residues. Trimming took 6 bases from V and 7 from J, leaving 16 bases between them. The CDR3 sequence: CASRLTGQRNEQFF. CDR3 in DNA: TGTGCCAGCAGGCTTACCGGACAGAGAAATGAGCAGTTCTTC.

This clone was seen more than once but under ten times. J is TRBJ2-3 and V is TRBV6-6, with 9 bases identical to TRBD2. V shed 6 bases and J 1 base; nucleotides not matched to a gene: 2. The CDR3 extends over 14 amino acids. In germline, CDR1 is MNHNY, CDR2 SVGAGI (reference sequence). In DNA form, the CDR3 reads TGTGCCAGCAGCTGGACTAGCGGCACAGATACGCAGTATTTT. Encoded protein: CASSWTSGTDTQYF.

Here the CDR3 DNA reads TGCGCCAGCAGCCAAGTAACGGGACAGGGGACCGCTGGCTACACCTTC. This encodes CASSQVTGQGTAGYTF. This chain uses TRBV4-1 with TRBJ1-2, with 10 nucleotides matching TRBD1. CDR1 MGHRA and CDR2 YSYEKL come from the germline V gene. Unmatched junction bases numbered 9, after V lost 1 base and J lost 7 bases. The CDR3 consists of 16 residues.

CDR3 coding DNA: TGTGCCAGCAGTTTAGGGACCGCGGGAGTTATAGCCGGGGAGCTGTTTTTT. Amino acids: CASSLGTAGVIAGELFF. This sequence joins TRBV27 and TRBJ2-2; 7 nucleotides agree with TRBD2. In germline, CDR1 is MNHEY, CDR2 SMNVEV (reference sequence). This CDR3 has 17 amino acids. V shed 2 bases and J 6 bases; nucleotides not matched to a gene: 12.

The J gene is TRBJ2-1, the V gene TRBV10-1; D might be TRBD2 (6 bases). Germline CDR1 is WNHNN and CDR2 is SYGVQD (reference sequence). Trimming took off 4 bases at V and 0 bases at J, with 7 bases between the two ends. This CDR3 is 14 amino acids long. CDR3 DNA sequence: TGCGCCAGCAGTGGGGACTTCTCCTACAATGAGCAGTTCTTC. This encodes CASSGDFSYNEQFF.